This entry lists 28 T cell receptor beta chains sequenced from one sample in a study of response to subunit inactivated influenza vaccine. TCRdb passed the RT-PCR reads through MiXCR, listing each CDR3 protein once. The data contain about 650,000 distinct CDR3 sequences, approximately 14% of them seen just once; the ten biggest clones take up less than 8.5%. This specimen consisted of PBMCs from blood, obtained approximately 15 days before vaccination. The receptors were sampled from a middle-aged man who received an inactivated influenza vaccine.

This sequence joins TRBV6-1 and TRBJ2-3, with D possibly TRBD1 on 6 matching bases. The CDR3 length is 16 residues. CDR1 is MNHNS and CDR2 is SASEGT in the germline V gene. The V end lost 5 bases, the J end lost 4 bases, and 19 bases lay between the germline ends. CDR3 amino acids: CASSPSDSQGSDTQYF. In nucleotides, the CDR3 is TGTGCCAGCAGTCCCAGTGACTCACAGGGCTCAGATACGCAGTATTTT.

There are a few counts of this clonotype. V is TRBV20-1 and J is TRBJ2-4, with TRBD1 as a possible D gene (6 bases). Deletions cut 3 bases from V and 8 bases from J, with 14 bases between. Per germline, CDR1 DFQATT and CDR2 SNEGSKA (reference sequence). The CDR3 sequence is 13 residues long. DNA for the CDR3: TGCAGTGCTAGGGACTTCAGGGGAGACATTCAGTACTTC. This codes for CSARDFRGDIQYF.

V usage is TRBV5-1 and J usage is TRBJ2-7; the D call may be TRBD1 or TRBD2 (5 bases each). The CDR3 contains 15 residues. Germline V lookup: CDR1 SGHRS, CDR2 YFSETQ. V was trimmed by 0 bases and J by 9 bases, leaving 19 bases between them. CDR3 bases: TGCGCCAGCAGCTTGGCCTACGGGACCCTCTCCCGGCAGTACTTC. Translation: CASSLAYGTLSRQYF.

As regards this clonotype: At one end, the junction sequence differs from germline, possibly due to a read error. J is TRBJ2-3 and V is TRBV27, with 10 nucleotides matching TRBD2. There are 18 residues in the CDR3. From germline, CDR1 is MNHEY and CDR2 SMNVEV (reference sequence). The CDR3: CVSSGGGAGGPWTDTQYF. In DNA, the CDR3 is TGTGTCAGCAGTGGGGGAGGAGCGGGAGGGCCTTGGACAGATACGCAGTATTTT.

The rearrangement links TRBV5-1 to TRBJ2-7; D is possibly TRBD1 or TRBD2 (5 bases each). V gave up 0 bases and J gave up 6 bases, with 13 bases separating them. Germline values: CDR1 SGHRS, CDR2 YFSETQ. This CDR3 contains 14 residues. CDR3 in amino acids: CASSLEGPSGEQYF. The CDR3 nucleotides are TGCGCCAGCAGCTTGGAGGGGCCGAGCGGCGAGCAGTACTTC.

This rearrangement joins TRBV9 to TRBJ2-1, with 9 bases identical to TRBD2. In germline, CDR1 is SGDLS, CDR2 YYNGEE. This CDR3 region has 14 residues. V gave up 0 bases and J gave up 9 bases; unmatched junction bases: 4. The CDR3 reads CASSVGGGAREQFF. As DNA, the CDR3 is TGTGCCAGCAGCGTAGGCGGGGGGGCACGTGAGCAGTTCTTC.

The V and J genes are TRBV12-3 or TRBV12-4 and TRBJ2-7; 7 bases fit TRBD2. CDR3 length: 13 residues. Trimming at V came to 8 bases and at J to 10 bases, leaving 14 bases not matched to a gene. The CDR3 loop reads CASEPGVGRIQYF. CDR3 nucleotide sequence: TGTGCCAGCGAACCGGGGGTCGGGAGGATCCAGTACTTC.

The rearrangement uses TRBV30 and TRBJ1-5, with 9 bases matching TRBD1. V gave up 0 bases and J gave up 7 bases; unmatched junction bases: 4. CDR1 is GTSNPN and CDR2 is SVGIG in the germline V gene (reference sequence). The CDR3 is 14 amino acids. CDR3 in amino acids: CAWSVTGGLQPQHF. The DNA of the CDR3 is TGTGCCTGGAGTGTTACAGGGGGCTTGCAGCCCCAGCATTTT. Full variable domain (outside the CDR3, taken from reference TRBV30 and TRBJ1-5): SQTIHQWPATLVQPVGSPLSLECTVEGTSNPNLYWYRQAAGRGLQLLFYSVGIGQISSEVPQNLSASRPQDRQFILSSKKLLLSDSGFYLCAWSVTGGLQPQHFGDGTRLSIL.

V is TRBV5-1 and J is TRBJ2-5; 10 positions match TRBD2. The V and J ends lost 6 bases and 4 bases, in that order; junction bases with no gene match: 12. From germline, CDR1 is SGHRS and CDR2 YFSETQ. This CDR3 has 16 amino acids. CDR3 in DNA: TGCGCCAGCAAGGGTCTGGCGGGACTAGCGAGAGAGACCCAGTACTTC. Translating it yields CASKGLAGLARETQYF. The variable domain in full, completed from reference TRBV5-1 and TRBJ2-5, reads KAGVTQTPRYLIKTRGQQVTLSCSPISGHRSVSWYQQTPGQGLQFLFEYFSETQRNKGNFPGRFSGRQFSNSRSEMNVSTLELGDSALYLCASKGLAGLARETQYFGPGTRLLVL.

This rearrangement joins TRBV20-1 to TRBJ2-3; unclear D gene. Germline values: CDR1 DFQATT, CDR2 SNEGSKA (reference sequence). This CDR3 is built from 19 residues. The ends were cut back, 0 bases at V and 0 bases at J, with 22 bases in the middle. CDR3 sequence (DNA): TGCAGTGCTAGAGATCAGGACGGCTCACTCCATCCCAGCACAGATACGCAGTATTTT. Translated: CSARDQDGSLHPSTDTQYF.

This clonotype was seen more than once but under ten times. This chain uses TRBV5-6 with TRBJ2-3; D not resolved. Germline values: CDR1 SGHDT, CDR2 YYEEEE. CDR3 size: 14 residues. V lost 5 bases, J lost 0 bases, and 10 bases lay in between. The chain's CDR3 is CASSSPASTDTQYF. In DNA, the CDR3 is TGTGCCAGCAGTTCCCCGGCTAGCACAGATACGCAGTATTTT.

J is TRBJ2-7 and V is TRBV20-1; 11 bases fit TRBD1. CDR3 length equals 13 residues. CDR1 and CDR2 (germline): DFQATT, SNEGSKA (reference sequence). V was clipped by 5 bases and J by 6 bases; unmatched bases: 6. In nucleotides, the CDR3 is TGCAGTGCTGAGGACAGGGGGCTTGGCGAGCAGTACTTC. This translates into CSAEDRGLGEQYF.

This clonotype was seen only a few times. CDR3 DNA: TGTGCCAGCAGCCTCCAACAGTTCTCTGGAAACACCATATATTTT. This codes for CASSLQQFSGNTIYF. J is TRBJ1-3 and V is TRBV7-2; D is ambiguous. The CDR3 loop spans 15 amino acids. V shed 5 bases and J shed 0 bases, with 11 bases lying between them. Germline CDR1 reads SGHTA; CDR2 reads FQGNSA. Full variable domain (missing parts from reference TRBV7-2 and TRBJ1-3): GAGVSQSPSNKVTEKGKDVELRCDPISGHTALYWYRQSLGQGLEFLIYFQGNSAPDKSGLPSDRFSAERTGGSVSTLTIQRTQQEDSAVYLCASSLQQFSGNTIYFGEGSWLTVV.

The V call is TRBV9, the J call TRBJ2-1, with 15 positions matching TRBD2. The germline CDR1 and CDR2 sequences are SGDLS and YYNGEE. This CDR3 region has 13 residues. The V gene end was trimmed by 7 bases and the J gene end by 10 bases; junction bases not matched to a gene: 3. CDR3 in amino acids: CASGTSGRYEQFF. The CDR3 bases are TGTGCCAGCGGGACTAGCGGGAGGTACGAGCAGTTCTTC. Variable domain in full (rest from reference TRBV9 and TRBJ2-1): DSGVTQTPKHLITATGQRVTLRCSPRSGDLSVYWYQQSLDQGLQFLIQYYNGEERAKGNILERFSAQQFPDLHSELNLSSLELGDSALYFCASGTSGRYEQFFGPGTRLTVL.

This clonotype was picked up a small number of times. CDR3 region: CATSGLAGVSSYNEQFF. The CDR3 bases are TGTGCCACCAGTGGTCTAGCGGGGGTAAGCTCCTACAATGAGCAGTTCTTC. The chain employs TRBV24-1 and TRBJ2-1; 10 bases agree with TRBD2. Germline CDR1 reads KGHDR; CDR2 reads SFDVKD. After removal of 5 bases from V and 0 bases from J, the junction contained 6 bases not matched to a gene. The CDR3 runs 17 residues.

The CDR3 DNA sequence: TGCAGTGCTAGGATGCACAGGGGATTCACAGATACGCAGTATTTT. This encodes CSARMHRGFTDTQYF. The rearrangement joins TRBV20-1 to TRBJ2-3; 7 nucleotides align to TRBD1. The V gene's germline CDR1 is DFQATT and CDR2 SNEGSKA (reference sequence). The CDR3 has 15 residues. V lost 3 bases, J lost 2 bases, and 8 bases stayed unmatched.

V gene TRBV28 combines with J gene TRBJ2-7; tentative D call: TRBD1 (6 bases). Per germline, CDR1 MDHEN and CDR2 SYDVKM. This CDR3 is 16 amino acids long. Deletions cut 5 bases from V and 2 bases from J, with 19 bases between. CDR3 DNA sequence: TGTGCCAGCAGTGTCCTTACAGGGAAAAGGACCTACGAGCAGTACTTC. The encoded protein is CASSVLTGKRTYEQYF.

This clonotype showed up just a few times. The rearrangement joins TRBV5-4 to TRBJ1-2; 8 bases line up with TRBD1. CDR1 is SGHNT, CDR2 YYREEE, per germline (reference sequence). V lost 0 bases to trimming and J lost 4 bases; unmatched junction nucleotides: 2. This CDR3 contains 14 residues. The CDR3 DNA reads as TGTGCCAGCAGCTTGGGACAGGGGCGCTATGGCTACACCTTC. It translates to CASSLGQGRYGYTF.

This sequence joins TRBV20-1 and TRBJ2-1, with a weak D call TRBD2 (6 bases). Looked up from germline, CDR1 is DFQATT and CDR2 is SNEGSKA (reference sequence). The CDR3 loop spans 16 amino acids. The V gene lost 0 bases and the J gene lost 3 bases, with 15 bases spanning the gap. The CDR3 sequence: CSARDPGAPIYNEQFF. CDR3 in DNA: TGCAGTGCTAGAGATCCGGGAGCTCCTATCTACAATGAGCAGTTCTTC.

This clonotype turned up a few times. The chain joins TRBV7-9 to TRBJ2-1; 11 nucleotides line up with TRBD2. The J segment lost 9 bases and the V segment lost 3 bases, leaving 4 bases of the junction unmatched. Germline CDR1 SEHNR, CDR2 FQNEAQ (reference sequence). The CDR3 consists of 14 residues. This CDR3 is CASSFVLAGGEQFF. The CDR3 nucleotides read TGTGCCAGCAGCTTCGTCCTAGCGGGGGGTGAGCAGTTCTTC.

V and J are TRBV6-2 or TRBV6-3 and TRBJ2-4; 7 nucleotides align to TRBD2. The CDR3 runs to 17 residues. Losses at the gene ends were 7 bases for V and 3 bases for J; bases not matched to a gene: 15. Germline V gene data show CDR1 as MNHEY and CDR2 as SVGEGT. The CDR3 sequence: CASTYGGRDGNKNIQYF. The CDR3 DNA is TGTGCCAGCACCTACGGGGGGAGGGACGGTAACAAAAACATTCAGTACTTC.

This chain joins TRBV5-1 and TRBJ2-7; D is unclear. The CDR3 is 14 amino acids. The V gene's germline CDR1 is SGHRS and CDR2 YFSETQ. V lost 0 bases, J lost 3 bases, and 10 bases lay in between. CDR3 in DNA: TGCGCCAGCAGCTTGGCTGGCAGTGACTACGAGCAGTACTTC. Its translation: CASSLAGSDYEQYF.

The CDR3 DNA sequence: TGTGCCAGCAGTTACTCGCTGAACAGGGTGGATGAAAAACTGTTTTTT. Translated: CASSYSLNRVDEKLFF. V gene TRBV6-5 combines with J gene TRBJ1-4, with D perhaps TRBD1 (6 bases). The CDR3 runs 16 residues. Germline V CDR1 and CDR2: MNHEY, SVGAGI. V was clipped by 0 bases and J by 6 bases, with 14 bases between them.

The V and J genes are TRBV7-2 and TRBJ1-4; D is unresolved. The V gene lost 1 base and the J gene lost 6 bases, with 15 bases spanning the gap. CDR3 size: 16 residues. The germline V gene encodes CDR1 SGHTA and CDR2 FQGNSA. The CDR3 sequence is CASSLVFRGSDEKLFF. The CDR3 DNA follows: TGTGCCAGCAGCTTAGTTTTCCGGGGTTCAGATGAAAAACTGTTTTTT.

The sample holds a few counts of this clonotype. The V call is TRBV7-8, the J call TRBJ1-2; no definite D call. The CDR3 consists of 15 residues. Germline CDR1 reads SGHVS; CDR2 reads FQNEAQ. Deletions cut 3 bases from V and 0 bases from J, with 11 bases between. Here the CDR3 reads CASSLRSAANYGYTF. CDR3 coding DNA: TGTGCCAGCAGCTTGAGGTCAGCGGCTAACTATGGCTACACCTTC.

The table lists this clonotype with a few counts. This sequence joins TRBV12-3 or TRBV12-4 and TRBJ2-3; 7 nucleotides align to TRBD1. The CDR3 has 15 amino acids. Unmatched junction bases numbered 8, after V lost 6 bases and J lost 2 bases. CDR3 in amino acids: CASRMRDSPTDTQYF. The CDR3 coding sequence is TGTGCCAGCAGGATGAGGGACAGCCCCACAGATACGCAGTATTTT.

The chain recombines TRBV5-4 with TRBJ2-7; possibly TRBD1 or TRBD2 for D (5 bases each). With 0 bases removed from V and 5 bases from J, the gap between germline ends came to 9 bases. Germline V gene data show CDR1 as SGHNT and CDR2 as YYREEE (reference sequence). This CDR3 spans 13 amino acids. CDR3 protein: CASSLGRGHEQYF. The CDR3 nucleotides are TGTGCCAGCAGCTTGGGACGGGGCCACGAGCAGTACTTC.

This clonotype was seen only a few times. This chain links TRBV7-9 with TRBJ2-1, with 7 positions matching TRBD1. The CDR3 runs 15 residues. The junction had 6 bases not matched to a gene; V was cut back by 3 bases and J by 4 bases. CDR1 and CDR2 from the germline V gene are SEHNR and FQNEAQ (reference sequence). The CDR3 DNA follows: TGTGCCAGCAGCTTTATGACAGGGCTATACAATGAGCAGTTCTTC. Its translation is CASSFMTGLYNEQFF.